Described below is a single T cell receptor (beta chain) sequence and its context. These data originate in a study of blood T cell repertoires in COVID-19. Turning to the study itself: Donors in the United States, Italy and Spain gave samples during acute or convalescent COVID-19.

In germline, CDR1 is SGHNT, CDR2 YYREEE (reference sequence). J gave up 4 bases and V 4 bases, and 15 bases lay outside the gene matches. The CDR3 extends over 17 amino acids. Per the study methods: From reference gene primer amplification, estimates of nucleated cell counts were derived. Measured with immunoSEQ multiplex PCR; TCRdb has only the in-frame clones, and not every one. V and J calls plus clone size are reproduced from that table; the DNA served to infer D and trimming. This table holds roughly 200,000 clones, roughly 82% found once. Participants were aged 18 to 89 years, lived in about two dozen US areas, and enrolled virtually. Researchers sorted participants into cohorts using their self-reported clinical history.

The sequence derives from a man in his forties who had recovered from COVID-19. Sequenced sample: PBMCs or T cells enriched from blood (not recorded which). The chain joins TRBV5-4 to TRBJ2-3; 7 nucleotides match TRBD2. The CDR3 DNA sequence: TGTGCCAGCAGCCGTCTCTTGGCGGGAGAAGGTCCAGATACGCAGTATTTT. This gives the protein CASSRLLAGEGPDTQYF.